This T cell receptor beta chain was retrieved from a study of blood T cell repertoires in COVID-19 (dated by TCRdb to the early 2020s). Context from the whole study: The collaborator samples originated in the United States, Italy and Spain and spanned the acute and convalescent phases of COVID-19. The material from the prospective study consisted of cDNA or gDNA derived from T cells, B-cell-depleted T cells, or PBMCs. The dataset comprised deeply sampled blood TCRbeta repertoires from subjects exposed to, actively infected with, or recovered from COVID-19. The repertoires were released in a freely available public database intended as a resource for research on the immune response to SARS-CoV-2. Samples were obtained from the ongoing ImmuneRACE study (first 160 participants) and from some 1,300 subjects provided by 6 global collaborators. Nearly every sample came with metadata listing a de-identified subject ID, COVID-19 status, age in years and sex. Where available, HLA class I and class II types were taken from metadata supplied by the sample provider and were not determined by assay-based typing. Study-wide findings and limitations: The quantity of clinical and demographic metadata differed by source and by participant and was supplied without curation.

In the prospective study, participants were roughly 18 to 89 years old, resided in approximately 22 geographic areas of the United States, and were enrolled through a virtual design. Cohort assignment in the prospective study relied on participant-reported clinical history from a screening survey and a study questionnaire. Recovered participants in ImmuneRACE Cohort 3 were defined as having two consecutive negative NP/OP PCR tests, clearance from a healthcare professional, or resolution of symptoms. In the prospective study, mobile phlebotomists collected whole blood, serum and a nasopharyngeal or oropharyngeal swab from each participant. Prospective study participants could optionally give additional blood draws and questionnaires over an approximately two-month period. Before DNA extraction, prospective study blood samples were shipped either frozen or at room temperature. Details on this clone: No antigen is known for it. One end of the junction varies from germline; a read error may be responsible.

Inclusive of the bounding cysteine and phenylalanine, the CDR3 is 14 residues long. This entry keeps only the CDR3 DNA: 42 bases, framed from base 1. CDR1 is given as SSHAT and CDR2 as FNYEAQ, both from the germline V gene (reference sequence). TCRbeta CDR3 regions were amplified from genomic DNA using the immunoSEQ Assay, a bias-controlled multiplex PCR. In the source study's methods: The number of nucleated cells in each sample was estimated from the amplification of reference gene primers within the assay. To quantify the absolute abundance of each unique TCRbeta CDR3 rearrangement, sequence reads were collapsed and filtered. For each sample, productive Simpson clonality was calculated by taking the square root of Simpson's diversity index across productive rearrangements. The source is immuneACCESS, and TCRdb retained only in-frame sequences with V and J called. Part of the clones is not carried over; for the studies checked, unresolved V genes explain less than half of this, and the remainder is unexplained. That table furnishes V, J and clone size, whereas the DNA furnished D and trimming. Across this sample there are hundreds of thousands of clones, with 65% to 90% seen only once. The ten top clones hold roughly a sixth of the sample.

The specimen was PBMCs or T cells enriched from blood (not recorded which). Here the chain combines TRBV7-7 and TRBJ2-5; the D gene is possibly TRBD2, with 6 bases matching. The sequence derives from a man younger than 35 who had recovered from COVID-19. The nucleotide sequence is given as TGTGCTAGCAGCTTAGTATCTAGCGTGGAGACCCAGTACTTC. This translates into CASSLVSSVETQYF.